This T cell receptor beta chain was observed in a study of blood T cell repertoires in COVID-19. Only in-frame clones appear in the TCRdb table, and some are missing; sequencing was by immunoSEQ multiplex PCR. The profile shows 75,000 to 100,000 clones, 82% of them singletons. There are 16 residues in the CDR3. From germline, CDR1 is MNHEY and CDR2 SVGEGT. The V gene end was trimmed by 2 bases and the J gene end by 2 bases; junction bases not matched to a gene: 6. The source material was peripheral blood. The TCR originated in a man aged 50 to 59 with active or convalescent COVID-19. V and J are TRBV6-2 or TRBV6-3 and TRBJ2-7, with 10 bases fitting TRBD2. Written as DNA, the CDR3 is TGTGCCAGCAGTTACAGGCTAGCGGGGGCCACCTACGAGCAGTACTTC. This codes for CASSYRLAGATYEQYF.